This T cell receptor (beta chain) was found in a study of OX40 agonist ivuxolimab in advanced cancers. This table comes from immunoSEQ multiplex PCR, and its TCRdb copy is limited to in-frame clones, with some not included. Here the sample spans tens of thousands of clones, about 91% being singletons. Per germline, CDR1 GTSNPN and CDR2 SVGIG (reference sequence). Deletions cut 3 bases from V and 7 bases from J, with 4 bases between. The length of the CDR3 is 11 residues. V is TRBV30 and J is TRBJ1-6, with unresolved D. The sequence derives from an adult with an advanced solid tumor such as melanoma, head and neck, liver or kidney cancer. Source: CD4+ or CD8+ T cells sorted from blood, taken in a trial of the OX40 agonist ivuxolimab. CDR3 amino acids: CAWSDNSPLHF. The CDR3 DNA reads TGTGCCTGGAGCGACAATTCACCCCTCCACTTT.